This T cell receptor beta chain was captured by sequencing in a study of cytomegalovirus exposure and HLA in healthy donors. Trimming pared 3 bases from V and 9 bases from J, leaving 15 bases between. The V gene's germline CDR1 is SGDLS and CDR2 YYNGEE. CDR3 length: 13 residues. Measured with immunoSEQ multiplex PCR; TCRdb has only the in-frame clones, and not every one. In the table there are roughly 150,000 clones, about nine tenths of which are singletons. This chain links TRBV9 with TRBJ2-5, with D possibly being TRBD2 (6 bases). What was sequenced was PBMCs. This TCR was sampled from a woman aged 18-30 years in good health and CMV-seropositive. Here the CDR3 reads CASSGPLWEAQYF. Here the CDR3 DNA reads TGTGCCAGCAGCGGCCCTCTGTGGGAGGCCCAGTACTTC.